This section outlines one T cell receptor beta chain sequence together with its context. These data originate in a study of blood T cell repertoires in COVID-19. Study as a whole: Samples of COVID-19 (acute and convalescent) were obtained from the United States, Italy and Spain. Nucleic acid was either cDNA or gDNA, and it came from T cells, B-cell-depleted T cells, or PBMCs.

Per the study methods: Scientists estimated how many nucleated cells there were by amplifying reference gene primers. The method was immunoSEQ multiplex PCR; TCRdb's version includes in-frame clones alone and lacks a portion of them. V, J and clone size are taken as reported in that table, and D and trimming were inferred from the DNA itself. The sample shows around 240,000 clones, about 90% of them seen only once. The sequence was collected from a woman in her twenties or thirties who had recovered from COVID-19. Input material: peripheral blood.

CDR3 coding DNA: TGTGCCAGCAGTGAAGCCGGGACCTATAATTCACCCCTCCACTTT. Translating it yields CASSEAGTYNSPLHF. The chain links TRBV6-1 to TRBJ1-6; D gene unclear. The V end lost 0 bases, the J end lost 2 bases, and 5 bases lay between the germline ends. The CDR3 runs to 15 residues. The V gene's germline CDR1 is MNHNS and CDR2 SASEGT.